A selection of T cell receptor beta chains follows, all from one sample in a study of regulatory T cells in long-lasting Graves disease. One entry per CDR3 protein, called by TCRdb with MiXCR from the multiplex PCR reads. The sample holds hundreds of thousands of distinct CDR3 sequences, 20% to 25% seen once. This sample comprised peripheral blood mononuclear cells (PBMCs), obtained when the disease was refractory, from a patient treated with antithyroid drugs. These TCRs come from a female donor with Graves disease. Both conserved end residues are part of each CDR3. D genes are given only for firm matches. Only some rows state a clone size, as once, few, many or a class for expanded clones.

v_call	clone_size	cdr3_length	j_call	d_call	cdr3_nt	cdr3_aa
TRBV19	.	18	TRBJ2-1	TRBD2	TGTGCCAGTAGTATCCTACGGACTAGCGGGAGGTCCTACAATGAGCAGTTCTTC	CASSILRTSGRSYNEQFF
TRBV11-1	.	15	TRBJ2-3	TRBD1	TGTGCCAGCAGCAGACGACAGGGTAACACAGATACGCAGTATTTT	CASSRRQGNTDTQYF
TRBV24-1	many	14	TRBJ1-1	.	TGTGCCACCCTGGGGCAGGCTGGAAGTACTGAAGCTTTCTTT	CATLGQAGSTEAFF
TRBV28	.	15	TRBJ1-2	TRBD1	TGTGCCTGTGACAGGGGGCTTTTATCCGCCGGCGGCTACACCTTC	CACDRGLLSAGGYTF
TRBV30	few	13	TRBJ1-2	.	TGTGCCTGGAGTGTAATCGCCCCTAGGGGCTACACCTTC	CAWSVIAPRGYTF
TRBV20-1	.	15	TRBJ1-6	TRBD1	TGCAGTGCTAGGAGGGGGCAGGGCCCTGAGTCACCCCTCCACTTT	CSARRGQGPESPLHF
TRBV28	many	15	TRBJ2-7	TRBD1	TGTGCCAGCAGATTCACCGGGACAGCCTCCTACGAGCAGTACTTC	CASRFTGTASYEQYF
TRBV6-1	many	13	TRBJ1-2	.	TGTGCCAGCAGTGATGGCCTCAACTATGGCTACACCTTC	CASSDGLNYGYTF
TRBV28	many	15	TRBJ2-2	TRBD1	TGTGCCACCAAATTAAAGACAGGGAGCACCGGGGAGCTGTTTTTT	CATKLKTGSTGELFF
TRBV11-2	many	17	TRBJ1-2	.	TGTGCCAGCAGCTTAGAAGCTTCCGGGACGGGGCGCTATGGCTACACCTTC	CASSLEASGTGRYGYTF
TRBV5-8	many	14	TRBJ2-7	.	TGTGCCAGCAGCTTGACGGGGAACACCTACGAGCAGTACTTC	CASSLTGNTYEQYF
TRBV20-1	many	14	TRBJ2-4	TRBD1	TGCAGTGCTGCCACCGGGACAGGGGAAAACATTCAGTACTTC	CSAATGTGENIQYF
TRBV30	.	14	TRBJ1-2	.	TGTGCCTGGAGTCCACGGGGGGATAACGATGGCCACACCTTC	CAWSPRGDNDGHTF
TRBV28	many	14	TRBJ2-7	.	TGTGCCAGCAACCCTATTGAGCAGTTCTACGAGCAGTACTTC	CASNPIEQFYEQYF
TRBV6-1	.	12	TRBJ1-2	.	TGTGCCAGCAGTGAGCTGAGGGGTGGCTACACCTTC	CASSELRGGYTF
TRBV5-1	few	15	TRBJ1-1	.	TGCGCCAGCAGCCAGACGGGACTGGTGGGCTTTGGGGCTTTCTTT	CASSQTGLVGFGAFF
TRBV6-1	many	15	TRBJ1-1	TRBD1	TGTGCCAGCAGTGCCTCGACAGGGTCCAGCACTGAAGCTTTCTTT	CASSASTGSSTEAFF
TRBV19	.	13	TRBJ1-5	.	TGTGCCAGTAGTATAGTATTCAATCAGCCCCAGCATTTT	CASSIVFNQPQHF
TRBV3-1	.	13	TRBJ1-4	.	TGTGCCAGCAGCCCAAGTAGGCAGGAAAAACTGTTTTTT	CASSPSRQEKLFF
TRBV7-6	many	17	TRBJ1-6	.	TGTGCCAGCAGCCCTGGACAGATTCGCTCCTATAATTCACCCCTCCACTTT	CASSPGQIRSYNSPLHF
TRBV28	many	14	TRBJ1-5	.	TGTGCCAGCAGCTTAACCGGGAACAATCAGCCCCAGCATTTT	CASSLTGNNQPQHF
TRBV12-5	many	15	TRBJ1-3	.	TGTGCTAGTGGTTTGGTATCCCCCCGCGGAAACACCATATATTTT	CASGLVSPRGNTIYF
TRBV4-3	few	15	TRBJ1-4	TRBD1	TGCGCCAGCAGCCAACAACAGGGGTCTAATGAAAAACTGTTTTTT	CASSQQQGSNEKLFF
TRBV9	few	17	TRBJ1-1	.	TGTGCCAGCAGCGCCTCGGGCATTCGTAACCGGAACACTGAAGCTTTCTTT	CASSASGIRNRNTEAFF
TRBV20-1	few	15	TRBJ2-1	TRBD2	TGCAGTGCGAGTTCTAGCGGGGGGGTGTACAATGAGCAGTTCTTC	CSASSSGGVYNEQFF
TRBV12-3/TRBV12-4	many	16	TRBJ2-2	TRBD1	TGTGCCAGCAGTGTCGGGACAGCTCTGGGCACCGGGGAGCTGTTTTTT	CASSVGTALGTGELFF
TRBV12-3/TRBV12-4	many	15	TRBJ1-5	.	TGTGCCAGCAGGATCGGGACTTCTATCCATCAGCCCCAGCATTTT	CASRIGTSIHQPQHF
TRBV7-2	many	16	TRBJ1-2	.	TGTGCCAGCAGCTTAGCGACGGCAGCGGAGGGCTATGGCTACACCTTC	CASSLATAAEGYGYTF
TRBV4-2	.	18	TRBJ1-1	TRBD1	TGTGCCAGCAGCCAAGAAAGAGGACAGGGGGCCAGGAACACTGAAGCTTTCTTT	CASSQERGQGARNTEAFF
TRBV5-1	.	15	TRBJ1-4	TRBD1	TGCGCCAGCAGCGAAGGCGGGACAGGGCTTGAAAAACTGTTTTTT	CASSEGGTGLEKLFF
TRBV18	.	13	TRBJ1-1	.	TGTGCCAGCTCACCAATTCGACGTCCTGAAGCTTTCTTT	CASSPIRRPEAFF
TRBV10-3	many	13	TRBJ1-1	.	TGTGCCATCAGTGTCTCGGAACAGGACGAAGCTTTCTTT	CAISVSEQDEAFF
TRBV28	many	17	TRBJ1-5	TRBD1	TGTGCCAGCAGTTTTTTTATTGGACAGGGGGACAATCAGCCCCAGCATTTT	CASSFFIGQGDNQPQHF
TRBV5-1	.	14	TRBJ2-7	.	TGCGCCAGCAGCTTGGAAGACCCGCTCGACGAGCAGTACTTC	CASSLEDPLDEQYF
TRBV9	.	13	TRBJ2-5	.	TGTGCCAGCAGCGTAGAAGGGCAGAAGACCCAGTACTTC	CASSVEGQKTQYF
TRBV5-1	many	13	TRBJ1-1	.	TGCGCCAGCAGGTTGGCGGTGAACACTGAAGCTTTCTTT	CASRLAVNTEAFF